Sequencing of this T cell receptor (beta chain) was carried out in a study of blood T cell repertoires in COVID-19. Looking at the study overall: Donors in the United States, Italy and Spain gave samples during acute or convalescent COVID-19. The analysed material was cDNA or gDNA that came from T cells, B-cell-depleted T cells, or PBMCs.

There are 15 residues in the CDR3. Per the germline V gene, CDR1 is KGHSH and CDR2 is LQKENI. The V gene lost 0 bases and the J gene lost 5 bases, with 8 bases spanning the gap. Per the original data handling: Estimation of nucleated cell counts was performed using reference gene primer amplification. Method: immunoSEQ multiplex PCR; TCRdb's copy keeps in-frame clones and lacks some. V and J calls plus clone size are reproduced from that table; the DNA served to infer D and trimming. This sample has over 100,000 clones, with 80% to 90% found just once. Source material: peripheral blood. The TCR was taken from a human donor in a cohort sampled during active COVID-19. The chain employs TRBV18 and TRBJ1-6, with a tentative D call TRBD1 (6 bases). This chain's CDR3 is CASSPPQGNNSPLHF. CDR3 nucleotides: TGTGCCAGCTCACCACCGCAGGGGAATAATTCACCCCTCCACTTT.